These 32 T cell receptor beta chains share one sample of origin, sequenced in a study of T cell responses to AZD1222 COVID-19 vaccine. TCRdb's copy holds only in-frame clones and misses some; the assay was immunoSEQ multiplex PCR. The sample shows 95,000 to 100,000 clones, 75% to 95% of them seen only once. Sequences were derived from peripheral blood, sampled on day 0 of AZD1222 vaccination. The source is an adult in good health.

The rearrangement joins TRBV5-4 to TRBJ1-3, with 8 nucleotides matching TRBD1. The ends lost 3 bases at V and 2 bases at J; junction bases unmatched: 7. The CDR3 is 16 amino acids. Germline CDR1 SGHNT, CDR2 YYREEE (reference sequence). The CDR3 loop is CASSSPGQEAGNTIYF. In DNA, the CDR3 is TGTGCCAGCAGCTCGCCGGGACAGGAGGCTGGAAACACCATATATTTT.

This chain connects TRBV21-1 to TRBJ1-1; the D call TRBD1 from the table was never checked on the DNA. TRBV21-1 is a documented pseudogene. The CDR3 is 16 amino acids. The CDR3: CASSKGRTGLNTEAFF. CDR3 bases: TGTGCCAGCAGCAAAGGACGGACAGGGCTGAACACTGAAGCTTTCTTT.

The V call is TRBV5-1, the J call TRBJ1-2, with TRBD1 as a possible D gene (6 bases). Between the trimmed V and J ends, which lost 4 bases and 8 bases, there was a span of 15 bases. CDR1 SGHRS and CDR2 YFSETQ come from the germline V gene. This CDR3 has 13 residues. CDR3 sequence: CASSLNRDQGYTF. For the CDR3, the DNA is TGCGCCAGCAGCCTCAACAGGGATCAGGGCTACACCTTC.

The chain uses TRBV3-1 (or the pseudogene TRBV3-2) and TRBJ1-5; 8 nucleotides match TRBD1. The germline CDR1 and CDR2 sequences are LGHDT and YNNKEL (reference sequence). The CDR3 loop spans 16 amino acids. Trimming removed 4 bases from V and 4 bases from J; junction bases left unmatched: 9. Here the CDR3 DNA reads TGTGCCAGCAGCCGAGGACAGGGAGACAGGAATCAGCCCCAGCATTTT. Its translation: CASSRGQGDRNQPQHF.

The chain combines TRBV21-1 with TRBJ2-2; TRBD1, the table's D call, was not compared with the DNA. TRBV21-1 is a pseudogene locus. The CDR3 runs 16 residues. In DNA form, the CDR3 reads TGTGCCAGCAGCTTGCGAGGCAGGGTATCGCTCGGGGAGCTGTTTTTT. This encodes CASSLRGRVSLGELFF.

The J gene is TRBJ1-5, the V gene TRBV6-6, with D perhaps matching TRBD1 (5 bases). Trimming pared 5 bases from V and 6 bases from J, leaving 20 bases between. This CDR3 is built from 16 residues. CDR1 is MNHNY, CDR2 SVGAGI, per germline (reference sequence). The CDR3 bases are TGTGCCAGCAGTCGAGGCGGGACCCATGTGAGTCAGCCCCAGCATTTT. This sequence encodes CASSRGGTHVSQPQHF.

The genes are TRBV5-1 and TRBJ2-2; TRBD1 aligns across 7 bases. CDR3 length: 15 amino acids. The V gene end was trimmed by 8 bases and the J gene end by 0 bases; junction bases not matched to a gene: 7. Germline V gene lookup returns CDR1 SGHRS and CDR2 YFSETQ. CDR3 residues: CASRSGQTNTGELFF. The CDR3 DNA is TGCGCCAGTAGATCGGGACAGACGAACACCGGGGAGCTGTTTTTT.

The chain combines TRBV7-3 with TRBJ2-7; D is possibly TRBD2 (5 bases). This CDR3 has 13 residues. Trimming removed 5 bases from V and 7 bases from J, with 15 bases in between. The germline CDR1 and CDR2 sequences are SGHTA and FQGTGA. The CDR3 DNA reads TGTGCCAGCAGCCGGATGGACGGCGGGGAGCAGTACTTC. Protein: CASSRMDGGEQYF.

CDR3 region: CASSSGTALVTEKLFF. The CDR3 DNA is TGTGCCAGCTCTTCGGGGACAGCTTTAGTAACCGAAAAACTGTTTTTT. The J gene is TRBJ1-4, the V gene TRBV3-1 (or the pseudogene TRBV3-2); TRBD1 matches 7 bases. Germline V gives CDR1 LGHDT, CDR2 YNNKEL (reference sequence). V shed 8 bases, J shed 8 bases, and the junction held 17 bases outside the gene matches. The CDR3 contains 16 residues.

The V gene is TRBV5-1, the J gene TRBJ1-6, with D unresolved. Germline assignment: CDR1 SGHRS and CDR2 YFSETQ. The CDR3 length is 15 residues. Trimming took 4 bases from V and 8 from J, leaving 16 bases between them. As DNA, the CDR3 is TGCGCCAGCAGCGCCGAGGGCCCCGCGGATTCACCCCTCCACTTT. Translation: CASSAEGPADSPLHF.

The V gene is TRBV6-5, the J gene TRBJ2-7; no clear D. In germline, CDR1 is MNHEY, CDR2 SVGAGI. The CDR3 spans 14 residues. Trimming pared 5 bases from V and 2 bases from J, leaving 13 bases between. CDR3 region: CASSPQVLAYEQYF. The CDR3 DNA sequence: TGTGCCAGCAGTCCGCAGGTTCTCGCCTACGAGCAGTACTTC.

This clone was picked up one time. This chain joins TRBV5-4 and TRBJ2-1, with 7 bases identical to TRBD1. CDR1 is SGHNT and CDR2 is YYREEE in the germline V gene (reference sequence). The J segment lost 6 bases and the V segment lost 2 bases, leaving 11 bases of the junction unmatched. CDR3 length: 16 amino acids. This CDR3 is CASSFFDRVGSNEQFF. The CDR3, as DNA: TGTGCCAGCAGCTTTTTTGACAGGGTTGGGAGCAATGAGCAGTTCTTC.

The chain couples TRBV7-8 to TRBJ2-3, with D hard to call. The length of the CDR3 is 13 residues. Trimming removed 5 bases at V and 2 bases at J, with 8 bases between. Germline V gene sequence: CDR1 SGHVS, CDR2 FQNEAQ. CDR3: CASSGNYTDTQYF. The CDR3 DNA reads TGTGCCAGCAGCGGGAACTACACAGATACGCAGTATTTT.

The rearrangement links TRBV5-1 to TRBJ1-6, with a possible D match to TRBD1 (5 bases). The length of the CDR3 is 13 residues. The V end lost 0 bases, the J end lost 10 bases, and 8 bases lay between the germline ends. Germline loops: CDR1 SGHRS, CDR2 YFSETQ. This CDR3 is CASSLVEGSPLHF. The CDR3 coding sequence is TGCGCCAGCAGCTTGGTGGAGGGGTCACCCCTCCACTTT.

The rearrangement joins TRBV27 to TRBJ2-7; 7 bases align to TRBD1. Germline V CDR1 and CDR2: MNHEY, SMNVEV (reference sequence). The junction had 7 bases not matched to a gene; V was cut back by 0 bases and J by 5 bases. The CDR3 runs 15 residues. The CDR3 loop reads CASSLSSQGTHEQYF. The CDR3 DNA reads TGTGCCAGCAGTTTATCGTCACAGGGGACCCACGAGCAGTACTTC.

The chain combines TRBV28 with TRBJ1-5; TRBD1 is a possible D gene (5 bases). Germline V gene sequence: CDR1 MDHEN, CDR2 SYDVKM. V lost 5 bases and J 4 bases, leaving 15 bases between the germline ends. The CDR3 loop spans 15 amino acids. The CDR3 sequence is CASSLPGGFNQPQHF. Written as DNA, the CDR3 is TGTGCCAGCAGTCTCCCGGGGGGATTTAATCAGCCCCAGCATTTT.

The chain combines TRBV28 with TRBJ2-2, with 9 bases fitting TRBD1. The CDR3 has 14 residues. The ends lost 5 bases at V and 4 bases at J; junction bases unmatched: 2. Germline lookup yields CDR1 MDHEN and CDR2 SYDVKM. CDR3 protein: CASSTTGGTGELFF. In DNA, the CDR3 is TGTGCCAGCAGTACGACAGGGGGCACCGGGGAGCTGTTTTTT.

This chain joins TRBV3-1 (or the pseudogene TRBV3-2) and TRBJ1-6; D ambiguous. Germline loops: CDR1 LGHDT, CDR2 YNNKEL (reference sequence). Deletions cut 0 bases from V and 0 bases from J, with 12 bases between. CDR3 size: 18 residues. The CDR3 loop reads CASSQDLGQISYNSPLHF. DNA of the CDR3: TGTGCCAGCAGCCAAGATCTTGGTCAGATCTCCTATAATTCACCCCTCCACTTT.

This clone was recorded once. CDR3 residues: CATRYPGQNYGYTF. In DNA, the CDR3 is TGTGCCACTCGCTACCCGGGACAGAACTATGGCTACACCTTC. The chain is built from TRBV28 and TRBJ1-2; 7 nucleotides agree with TRBD1. This CDR3 spans 14 amino acids. Germline values: CDR1 MDHEN, CDR2 SYDVKM. Unmatched junction bases numbered 10, after V lost 10 bases and J lost 2 bases.

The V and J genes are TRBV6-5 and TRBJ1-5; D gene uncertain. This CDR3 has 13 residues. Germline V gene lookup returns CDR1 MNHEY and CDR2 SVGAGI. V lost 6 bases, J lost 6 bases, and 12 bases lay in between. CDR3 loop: CASSPPPGQPQHF. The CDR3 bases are TGTGCCAGCAGCCCCCCCCCGGGTCAGCCCCAGCATTTT.

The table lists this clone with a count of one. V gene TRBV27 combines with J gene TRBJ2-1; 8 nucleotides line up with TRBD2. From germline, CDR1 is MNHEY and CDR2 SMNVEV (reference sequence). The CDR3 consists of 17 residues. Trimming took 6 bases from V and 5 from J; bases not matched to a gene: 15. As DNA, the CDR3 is TGTGCCAGCAGCCACCGTCCGGGACTAGGGTTCCACAATGAGCAGTTCTTC. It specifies CASSHRPGLGFHNEQFF.

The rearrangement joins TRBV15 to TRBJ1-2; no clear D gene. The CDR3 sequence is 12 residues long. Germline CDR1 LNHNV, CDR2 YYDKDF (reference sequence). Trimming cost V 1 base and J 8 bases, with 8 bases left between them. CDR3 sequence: CATSRVGRGYTF. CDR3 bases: TGTGCCACCAGCAGAGTTGGGCGCGGCTACACCTTC. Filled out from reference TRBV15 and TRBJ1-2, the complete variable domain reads DAMVIQNPRYQVTQFGKPVTLSCSQTLNHNVMYWYQQKSSQAPKLLFHYYDKDFNNEADTPDNFQSRRPNTSFCFLDIRSPGLGDTAMYLCATSRVGRGYTFGSGTRLTVV.

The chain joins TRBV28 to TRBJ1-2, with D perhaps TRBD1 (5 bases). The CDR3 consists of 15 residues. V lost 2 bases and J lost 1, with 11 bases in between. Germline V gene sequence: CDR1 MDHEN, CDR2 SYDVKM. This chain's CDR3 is CASSLGAGLNYGYTF. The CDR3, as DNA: TGTGCCAGCAGTTTAGGGGCAGGGCTTAACTATGGCTACACCTTC.

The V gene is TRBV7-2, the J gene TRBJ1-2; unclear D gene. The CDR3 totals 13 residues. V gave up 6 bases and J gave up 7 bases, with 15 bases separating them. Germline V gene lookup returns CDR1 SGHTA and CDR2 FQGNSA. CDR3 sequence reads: CASSSRAEAGYTF. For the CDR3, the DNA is TGTGCCAGCAGTTCTCGGGCCGAGGCTGGCTACACCTTC. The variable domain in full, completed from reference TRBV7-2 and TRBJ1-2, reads GAGVSQSPSNKVTEKGKDVELRCDPISGHTALYWYRQSLGQGLEFLIYFQGNSAPDKSGLPSDRFSAERTGGSVSTLTIQRTQQEDSAVYLCASSSRAEAGYTFGSGTRLTVV.

In DNA form, the CDR3 reads TGCGCCAGCAGCCCGGAGGGGACATCGAATTCACCCCTCCACTTT. It encodes CASSPEGTSNSPLHF. The chain joins TRBV5-1 to TRBJ1-6; possible D gene TRBD1, 6 bases. Germline loops: CDR1 SGHRS, CDR2 YFSETQ. Trimming stripped 4 bases from V and 7 bases from J, with 15 bases between. CDR3 length: 15 amino acids.

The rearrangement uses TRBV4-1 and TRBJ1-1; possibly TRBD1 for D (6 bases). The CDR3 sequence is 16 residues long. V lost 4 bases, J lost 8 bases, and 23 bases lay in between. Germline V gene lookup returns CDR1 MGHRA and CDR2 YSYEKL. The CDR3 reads CASSLDDRAEGGEAFF. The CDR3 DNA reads TGCGCCAGCAGCCTAGATGACCGGGCGGAAGGGGGGGAAGCTTTCTTT.

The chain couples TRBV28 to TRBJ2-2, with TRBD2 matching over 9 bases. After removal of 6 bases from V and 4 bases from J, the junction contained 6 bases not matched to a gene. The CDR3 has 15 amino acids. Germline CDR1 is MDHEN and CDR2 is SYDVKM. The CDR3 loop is CASRSSGEPTGELFF. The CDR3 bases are TGTGCCAGCAGATCTAGCGGGGAACCCACCGGGGAGCTGTTTTTT.

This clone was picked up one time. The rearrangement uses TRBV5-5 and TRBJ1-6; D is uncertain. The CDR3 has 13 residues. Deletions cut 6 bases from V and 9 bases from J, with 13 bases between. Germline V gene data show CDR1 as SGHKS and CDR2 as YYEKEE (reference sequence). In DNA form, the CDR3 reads TGTGCCAGCATCCAACGGCGAGGTTCACCCCTCCACTTT. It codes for CASIQRRGSPLHF.

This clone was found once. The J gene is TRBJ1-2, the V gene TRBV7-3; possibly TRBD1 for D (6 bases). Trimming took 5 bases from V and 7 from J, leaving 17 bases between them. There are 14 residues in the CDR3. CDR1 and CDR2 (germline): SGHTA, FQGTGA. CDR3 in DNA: TGTGCCAGCAGCCCCTTCACTTCGACAGGTGGCTACACCTTC. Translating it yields CASSPFTSTGGYTF.

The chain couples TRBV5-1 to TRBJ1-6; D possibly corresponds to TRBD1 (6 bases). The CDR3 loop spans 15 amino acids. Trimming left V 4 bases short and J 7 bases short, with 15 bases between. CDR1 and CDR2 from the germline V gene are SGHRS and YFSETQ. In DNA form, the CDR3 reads TGCGCCAGCAGCGTGGACAGTCCTCGGAATTCACCCCTCCACTTT. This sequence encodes CASSVDSPRNSPLHF.

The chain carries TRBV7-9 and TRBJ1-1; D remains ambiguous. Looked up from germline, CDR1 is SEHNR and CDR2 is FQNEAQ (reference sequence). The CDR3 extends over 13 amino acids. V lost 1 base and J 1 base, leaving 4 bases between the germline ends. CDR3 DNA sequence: TGTGCCAGCAGCTTAGACCAGAACACTGAAGCTTTCTTT. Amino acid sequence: CASSLDQNTEAFF.

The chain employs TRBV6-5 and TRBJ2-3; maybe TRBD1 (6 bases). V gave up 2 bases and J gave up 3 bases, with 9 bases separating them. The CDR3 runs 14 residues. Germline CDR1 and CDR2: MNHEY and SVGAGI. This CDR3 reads CASSYRGKTDTQYF. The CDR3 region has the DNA TGTGCCAGCAGTTACAGGGGGAAGACAGATACGCAGTATTTT.